This T cell receptor (beta chain) was obtained from a study of regulatory T cells in long-lasting Graves disease. Whole-study context: Newly diagnosed Graves' patients took antithyroid drugs under 3 months.

The time point denotes: newly diagnosed GD, antithyroid drugs for less than 3 months. Generation of the TCR library employed RNA extracted from PBMCs. Investigators report Graves' disease was diagnosed under American Thyroid Association guidelines. The patient group derived from an endocrinology department in Xi'an, China. The germline V gene encodes CDR1 DFQATT and CDR2 SNEGSKA (reference sequence). CDR3 length: 14 residues. V lost 0 bases and J 2 bases, leaving 10 bases between the germline ends. This clonotype was seen repeatedly, ten times or more. Its antigen is not known. Notes on the study in general: Whereas new patients shared 1,000 or so public clonotypes, persistent patients shared more, at about 2,700.

Arm-PCR of CDR3 regions and iRepertoire HTBI primers were the basis on which TCR beta libraries were built. TCRdb itself ran the multiplex PCR reads through MiXCR, one entry per CDR3 protein. The top ten clones hold around 14% of a sample with about 240,000 distinct CDR3 sequences, 20% of them seen once. This rearrangement joins TRBV20-1 to TRBJ1-2; D remains ambiguous. The receptor comes from a female donor with Graves disease. The material was peripheral blood mononuclear cells (PBMCs), obtained at new diagnosis, from a patient treated with antithyroid drugs. The CDR3 bases are TGCAGTGCTAGAGATGTGGAAGGGAACTATGGCTACACCTTC. Translating gives CSARDVEGNYGYTF.